The 7 T cell receptor beta chains below come from one sample, sequenced in a study of blood T cells in healthy people across ages. Next came a second PCR, run for about 7 to 12 cycles, which used a sample-barcoded 5' primer along with a J-beta primer mix. From the 5' RACE reads, TCRdb called clonotypes with MiXCR, one entry per CDR3 protein. In the table there are hundreds of thousands of distinct CDR3 sequences, under 30% of which are singletons. The sequenced sample was blood. Source of these receptors: an elderly woman in good health.

This clonotype was detected ten times or more. V usage is TRBV4-2 and J usage is TRBJ2-3; no clear D. With 0 bases removed from V and 2 bases from J, the gap between germline ends came to 9 bases. CDR3 size: 15 residues. Germline V lookup: CDR1 LGHNA, CDR2 YNFKEQ. CDR3 bases: TGTGCCAGCAGCCAAGAAATGGTCCTCACAGATACGCAGTATTTT. As protein: CASSQEMVLTDTQYF.

This clonotype turned up a few times. The chain has TRBV2 and TRBJ2-2; possibly TRBD1 for D (5 bases). The CDR3 is 13 residues long. V was pared by 8 bases and J by 0 bases, with 7 bases between. CDR1 is SNHLY and CDR2 is FYNNEI in the germline V gene. The CDR3 region is CASRTSNTGELFF. Written as DNA, the CDR3 is TGTGCCAGCCGGACATCGAACACCGGGGAGCTGTTTTTT.

For this clonotype: With a much larger clone just one base away, this may be a read error. The chain couples TRBV6-5 to TRBJ1-1, with 7 bases aligning to TRBD1. The V segment lost 2 bases and the J segment 5 bases; nucleotides outside the gene matches: 5. CDR3 length equals 14 residues. Per the germline V gene, CDR1 is MNHEY and CDR2 is SVGAGI. CDR3 coding DNA: TGTGCCAGCAGTTACCCAGGGGGGGTGACTGAAGCTTTCTTT. Translating gives CASSYPGGVTEAFF.

Remarks on this clonotype: Possible read error: a much larger clone is one base away. J is TRBJ2-1 and V is TRBV6-1; no reliable D call. The J call is doubtful: the DNA matches TRBJ2-7 better. This CDR3 contains 13 residues. The germline CDR1 and CDR2 sequences are MNHNS and SASEGT. Written as DNA, the CDR3 is TGTGCCAGCAGTGAGGGCAGAAACAATGAGCAGTACTTC. This codes for CASSEGRNNEQYF.

This clonotype occurred a few times. The CDR3 nucleotides are TGTGCCAGCAGCCAAGCCCCCGGACAGAGAATGGGCTATGGCTACACCTTC. Protein sequence: CASSQAPGQRMGYGYTF. V is TRBV4-2 and J is TRBJ1-2; the D gene is possibly TRBD1 (6 bases). CDR3 length: 17 residues. The germline CDR1 and CDR2 sequences are LGHNA and YNFKEQ. V gave up 1 base and J gave up 4 bases, with 19 bases separating them.

With regard to this clonotype: This clone may be a read error of a much larger clone one base away. The chain recombines TRBV24-1 with TRBJ2-1, with TRBD1 matching over 10 bases. The CDR3 covers 15 residues. Germline loops: CDR1 KGHDR, CDR2 SFDVKD. V shed 4 bases, J shed 13 bases, and the junction held 12 bases outside the gene matches. The CDR3 DNA reads as TGTGCCACCAGTGACTCGGGACAGGGGTTAGAGACCCAGTTCTTC. Protein sequence: CATSDSGQGLETQFF.

This clonotype was seen repeatedly, ten times or more. The rearrangement uses TRBV12-3 or TRBV12-4 and TRBJ2-1; D may match TRBD1 or TRBD2 (5 bases each). V lost 7 bases to trimming and J lost 3 bases, with 19 bases between them. The CDR3 length is 16 residues. CDR3 DNA: TGTGCCAGCATTCCCCCGGGGCGAATCCTCTACAATGAGCAGTTCTTC. It is translated as CASIPPGRILYNEQFF.